These 21 T cell receptor beta chains share one sample of origin, sequenced in a study of Graves' ophthalmopathy and Graves' hyperthyroidism. RNA transcripts were the template, and TCR beta CDR3 regions were amplified from them. HTBI primers were used in a first-round RT-PCR, which preceded a second-round multiplex PCR. TCRdb re-derived calls from the multiplex PCR reads in MiXCR, one entry per CDR3 protein. The sample includes a few hundred thousand distinct CDR3 sequences, 15% to 20% of them seen just once. Material: peripheral blood. These receptors were taken from an adult man with Graves' ophthalmopathy.

This clonotype has ten or more counts. V usage is TRBV7-8 and J usage is TRBJ2-7, with a possible D match to TRBD1 (6 bases). Per the germline V gene, CDR1 is SGHVS and CDR2 is FQNEAQ. Trimming removed 1 base at V and 3 bases at J, with 13 bases between. The CDR3 is 15 amino acids. CDR3 in amino acids: CASSLGTARNYEQYF. In DNA form, the CDR3 reads TGTGCCAGCAGCTTAGGGACAGCAAGAAACTACGAGCAGTACTTC.

Turning to this clonotype: The junction departs from germline at one end; a sequencing error may be responsible. The V call is TRBV6-1, the J call TRBJ1-1; D ambiguous. Germline loops: CDR1 MNHNS, CDR2 SASEGT. The CDR3 covers 11 residues. CDR3 amino acids: CASSGTDRALF. In nucleotides, the CDR3 is TGTGCCAGCAGTGGGACGGATAGGGCTCTCTTT.

As regards this clonotype: The junction departs from germline at one end; a sequencing error may be responsible. V usage is TRBV12-3 or TRBV12-4 and J usage is TRBJ2-2, with a tentative D call TRBD2 (6 bases). The CDR3 totals 14 residues. As DNA, the CDR3 is TGCGCCAGCAGTGGGACCGGACTAACCGGGGAGCTGTTTTTT. Its protein is CASSGTGLTGELFF.

This clonotype showed up many times. V is TRBV20-1 and J is TRBJ1-1; D unresolved. The V and J ends lost 0 bases and 0 bases respectively, with 14 bases between them. Looked up from germline, CDR1 is DFQATT and CDR2 is SNEGSKA (reference sequence). The CDR3 contains 16 residues. CDR3 DNA: TGCAGTGCTAGAGAAGACGGACGGACTTTGAACACTGAAGCTTTCTTT. Protein: CSAREDGRTLNTEAFF.

This clonotype has ten or more counts. The chain carries TRBV7-8 and TRBJ2-5; D is unclear. In germline, CDR1 is SGHVS, CDR2 FQNEAQ. This CDR3 comprises 14 residues. Trimming pared 6 bases from V and 0 bases from J, leaving 11 bases between. The CDR3 DNA reads as TGTGCCAGCAGTCAAACAACATACCAAGAGACCCAGTACTTC. It is translated as CASSQTTYQETQYF.

This clonotype appeared many times. The rearrangement joins TRBV28 to TRBJ1-2; possible D gene TRBD1, 6 bases. Trimming left V 5 bases short and J 8 bases short, with 12 bases between. The germline gives CDR1 MDHEN, CDR2 SYDVKM. This CDR3 contains 12 residues. The CDR3 coding sequence is TGTGCCAGCAGTATACTAACAGGGGGCTACACCTTC. It specifies CASSILTGGYTF.

This clonotype was seen ten or more times. This chain joins TRBV28 and TRBJ1-1; a weak D match, TRBD1 (5 bases). This CDR3 contains 12 residues. V was clipped by 5 bases and J by 10 bases, with 14 bases between them. In germline, CDR1 is MDHEN, CDR2 SYDVKM. CDR3 sequence reads: CASSATGLGAFF. As DNA, the CDR3 is TGTGCCAGCAGTGCTACGGGACTTGGAGCTTTCTTT.

This clonotype was observed at least ten times. In DNA form, the CDR3 reads TGTGCCAGCAGCTCTCCGAGGGGCGGACGCTACGAGCAGTACTTC. Its translation is CASSSPRGGRYEQYF. The rearrangement links TRBV11-2 to TRBJ2-7; TRBD1 or TRBD2 may be the D gene (5 bases each). The CDR3 consists of 15 residues. The V and J ends lost 4 bases and 3 bases respectively, with 16 bases between them. Germline CDR1 SGHAT, CDR2 FQNNGV.

This clonotype was recorded many times. The chain uses TRBV12-3 or TRBV12-4 and TRBJ2-2; D is ambiguous. Trimming stripped 7 bases from V and 4 bases from J, with 16 bases between. CDR3 length equals 15 residues. The CDR3 nucleotides read TGTGCCAGCAATACACGCTACTTGGGCACCGGGGAGCTGTTTTTT. Its translation is CASNTRYLGTGELFF.

This sequence joins TRBV12-3 or TRBV12-4 and TRBJ2-7; 11 bases are shared with TRBD1. There are 15 residues in the CDR3. With 6 bases clipped from V and 2 bases from J, the junction kept 6 bases outside the gene matches. This chain's CDR3 is CASRPTGQGAYEQYF. As DNA, the CDR3 is TGTGCCAGCAGGCCGACGGGACAGGGGGCCTACGAGCAGTACTTC.

This clonotype has at least ten counts. This sequence joins TRBV19 and TRBJ2-5, with 10 bases identical to TRBD2. Germline CDR1 reads LNHDA; CDR2 reads SQIVND (reference sequence). This CDR3 is 22 amino acids long. Unmatched junction bases numbered 22, after V lost 0 bases and J lost 3 bases. The CDR3 protein is CASSIDTLGSHVSSGREETQYF. DNA for the CDR3: TGTGCCAGTAGTATAGATACCCTAGGAAGTCATGTGTCTAGCGGGAGAGAAGAGACCCAGTACTTC.

V gene TRBV6-2 or TRBV6-3 combines with J gene TRBJ1-1, with D unresolved. Between the trimmed V and J ends, which lost 4 bases and 4 bases, there was a span of 13 bases. The CDR3 is 14 amino acids. The germline CDR1 and CDR2 sequences are MNHEY and SVGEGT. Here the CDR3 DNA reads TGTGCCAGCAGTTCTCAGCCGTTAGGCACTGAAGCTTTCTTT. Its protein is CASSSQPLGTEAFF.

This clonotype was found many times. V gene TRBV6-5 combines with J gene TRBJ1-5; D unresolved. Trimming cost V 0 bases and J 2 bases, with 8 bases left between them. The germline V gene has CDR1 MNHEY and CDR2 SVGAGI. This CDR3 is built from 15 residues. CDR3 sequence reads: CASSYSTRGNQPQHF. CDR3 sequence (DNA): TGTGCCAGCAGTTACTCCACCCGGGGCAATCAGCCCCAGCATTTT.

For this clonotype: A junction end diverges from the germline sequence, so it may reflect a read error. This rearrangement joins TRBV28 to TRBJ2-7, with 11 bases aligning to TRBD1. This CDR3 comprises 14 residues. Germline loops: CDR1 MDHEN, CDR2 SYDVKM. CDR3 protein: CASSVGQGAYGQYF. The CDR3 nucleotides are TGTGCCAGCAGTGTTGGACAGGGGGCCTACGGGCAGTACTTC.

This clonotype appeared many times. The CDR3 loop reads CASRPGETQYF. As DNA, the CDR3 is TGTGCCAGCAGACCGGGAGAGACCCAGTACTTC. The rearrangement joins TRBV27 to TRBJ2-5; D unresolved. V was trimmed by 6 bases and J by 4 bases, leaving 6 bases between them. This CDR3 has 11 residues. CDR1 is MNHEY, CDR2 SMNVEV, per germline (reference sequence).

This clonotype was counted at least ten times. The chain carries TRBV6-5 and TRBJ1-5; maybe TRBD1 (5 bases). V was shortened by 8 bases and J by 7 bases, with 15 bases between the two germline ends. This CDR3 is 13 amino acids long. Per the germline V gene, CDR1 is MNHEY and CDR2 is SVGAGI. For the CDR3, the DNA is TGTGCCAGCCTACAGGTCCAATGGCAGCCCCAGCATTTT. This codes for CASLQVQWQPQHF.

This clonotype has ten or more counts. The rearrangement links TRBV11-2 to TRBJ2-7, with D perhaps TRBD1 (7 bases). The germline V gene encodes CDR1 SGHAT and CDR2 FQNNGV. The CDR3 runs 16 residues. V lost 4 bases and J lost 4, with 20 bases in between. This chain's CDR3 is CASSYRHSGGFYEQYF. CDR3 in DNA: TGTGCCAGCAGCTATCGTCACTCAGGGGGGTTTTACGAGCAGTACTTC.

This clonotype was seen repeatedly, ten times or more. The rearrangement links TRBV7-8 to TRBJ1-6; 8 bases map to TRBD1. Germline values: CDR1 SGHVS, CDR2 FQNEAQ. The CDR3 loop spans 17 amino acids. With 5 bases clipped from V and 4 bases from J, the junction kept 10 bases outside the gene matches. CDR3 amino acids: CASSILTDRGYNSPLHF. The DNA of the CDR3 is TGTGCCAGCAGCATCCTCACCGACAGGGGTTATAATTCACCCCTCCACTTT. The full variable domain, rest sourced from reference TRBV7-8 and TRBJ1-6, is GAGVSQSPRYKVAKRGQDVALRCDPISGHVSLFWYQQALGQGPEFLTYFQNEAQLDKSGLPSDRFFAERPEGSVSTLKIQRTQQEDSAVYLCASSILTDRGYNSPLHFGNGTRLTVT.

Many counts were recorded for this clonotype. This chain links TRBV5-1 with TRBJ2-7; maybe TRBD2 (5 bases). The V gene lost 4 bases and the J gene lost 5 bases, with 13 bases spanning the gap. Germline values: CDR1 SGHRS, CDR2 YFSETQ. The CDR3 consists of 13 residues. DNA of the CDR3: TGCGCCAGCAGCATCGGACTTTCAAACGAGCAGTACTTC. This codes for CASSIGLSNEQYF.

This clonotype was detected a few times. The chain employs TRBV12-3 or TRBV12-4 and TRBJ1-1; 7 bases agree with TRBD1. The CDR3 extends over 14 amino acids. V lost 5 bases and J lost 6; bases outside the gene matches: 9. DNA for the CDR3: TGTGCCAGCAGTGCAGGGGGGGGGCGATCTGAAGCTTTCTTT. Translating it yields CASSAGGGRSEAFF.

This clonotype was counted a few times. The rearrangement links TRBV6-1 to TRBJ2-7; 8 positions match TRBD1. Germline values: CDR1 MNHNS, CDR2 SASEGT. The length of the CDR3 is 14 residues. Trimming removed 7 bases from V and 3 bases from J; junction bases left unmatched: 8. CDR3 loop: CASTRGTGDYEQYF. The CDR3 bases are TGTGCCAGCACTAGAGGGACAGGAGACTACGAGCAGTACTTC.